This TCR beta chain was observed in a study of cytomegalovirus exposure and HLA in healthy donors (dated by TCRdb to about 2017). Context from the whole study: In an earlier analysis of approximately 500 of the donors, about 260 Gb of sequence data and approximately 120 million unique TCR beta sequences from roughly 190 million T cells were reported. Approximately 300 gigabases of sequencing data and approximately 93 million unique TCR sequences were included in an early release covering roughly 700 HLA-typed donors. Of the approximately 400 genotyped donors, 65% to 90% fell in the genetic ancestry cluster associated with self-reported Caucasian donors. The study aimed to test whether signatures of past pathogen exposure could be identified by cataloging public T cell receptors. The study profiled the T cell repertoires of hundreds of subjects by immunosequencing and related them to cytomegalovirus serostatus. Along with the approximately 600-subject first cohort, a separate validation cohort of over a hundred different subjects was used. High-throughput TCR immunosequencing, statistical association of individual TCRs with disease status, and machine learning were combined to predict cytomegalovirus infection status. A later analysis re-analyzed previously published TCR beta repertoires from 650 to 800 donors and added high-resolution HLA genotyping to study TCR occurrence patterns. Rather than drawing on any new phenotypic data, the later analysis identified candidate immune exposures from TCR beta sequences and the way those sequences occurred across donors. To decide whether each TCR beta V gene segment behaved as functional or pseudogenic, an earlier analysis of 587 of the donors relied on high-throughput TCR beta sequencing. Alongside the repertoire data, information on donor age, sex, ethnicity and CMV serostatus was compiled. A later genetic analysis used genome-wide SNP genotypes for about 65% of the roughly 670 donors, treating that subset as a discovery cohort. All discovery cohort repertoires had been generated using a single sequencing platform. HLA typing covered class I and class II loci at four-digit resolution. Typing coverage varied by locus: roughly 620-640 donors for A, B, C, DRB1 and DQB1; around 560 for DQA1; around 570 for DPA1; roughly 450 for DPB1. About 5 DR-DQ haplotypes were handled as single units for association and clustering, since linkage in the cohort was strong. Among about 400 genotyped donors of the cohort, an average of around 250,000 unique TCR beta nucleotide sequences was sequenced per donor, of which about 18% were non-productive. The research as a whole found: In an earlier analysis of 587 of the donors, most TCR beta V segments appeared in productive rearrangements about 87% or about 30% of the time, broadly matching IMGT annotations. A later analysis found that HLA-associated TCR beta chains were more clonally expanded and had lower generation probabilities than equally common non-associated chains. A further reported finding was that TCR beta sequences accurately predicted the HLA-A and HLA-B alleles for most subjects in the first cohort. According to a later analysis, most CMV-associated TCR beta chains appeared to be HLA-restricted, and the HLA associations seemed to be driven largely by CMV exposure. Some IMGT-functional V segments, including TRBV6-2 and TRBV6-3, could not be told apart with the 87-base-pair reads, so those segments were excluded. The presence/absence analyses assumed that sequencing depth was roughly uniform across donors, and that assumption may not be true. When HLA alleles, especially DR and DQ, strongly co-occurred, TCR associations were difficult to assign to individual alleles. HLA typing was unavailable for some donors at each locus, so association tests used only the typed subset. It was suggested by the authors that the approach could potentially be generalized to other disease states and immunological phenotypes. A total of 150 to 200 TCR beta chains were listed by the study as associated with cytomegalovirus. For the cohort, immune exposure information was limited to CMV serostatus. A cluster of highly shared sequence variants was judged likely to represent a technical artifact of the sequencing pipeline. In a later analysis, several top co-occurrence clusters were reported to appear linked to parvovirus B19, influenza, CMV and Epstein-Barr virus. Correlated functional status among segregating V segments might be attributable to linkage disequilibrium, but an unknown experimental factor could not be ruled out. An association between a missense DCLRE1C variant and V-gene and J-gene trimming of TCR beta chains was found in a later genetic analysis and replicated in an independent cohort. Over 15 rarely observed V segments, including chromosome 9 orphons, were excluded from the earlier analysis of some 590 of the donors because counts were too low. In vitro tests confirmed that a few of the cytomegalovirus-associated TCR beta chains recognize cytomegalovirus antigens. Most TCR sequences were seen in very few donors, while some public TCRs were found in many individuals. In a later genetic analysis, fewer N-insertions in productive TCRs were reported among donors in an Asian-associated ancestry cluster than the approximately 670-donor mean. Cytomegalovirus status was reported to be diagnosed by the classifier with high specificity and sensitivity in both the original and validation cohorts. In a later analysis, the rate of TCR association differed among HLA loci, with DRB1 alleles having the most associated TCRs and HLA-C alleles having the fewest. Only TCR beta chains were sequenced in this cohort, and the absence of alpha or paired-chain data limited detectable features. A later analysis associated approximately 17,000 TCR beta sequences with specific HLA alleles at a false discovery rate of 0.05.

The cohort consisted of more than 650 healthy bone marrow donors. All cohort members were sampled while nominally healthy, although unrecorded immune exposures were likely present. The donor tested CMV seropositive and was one of the 289 seropositive cohort members. Every donor gave a peripheral blood sample, and the peripheral blood mononuclear cells from that sample were used for TCR beta sequencing. Genomic DNA was extracted from the blood cell samples with the Qiagen DNeasy Blood Extraction Kit. Library generation was performed with the immunoSEQ multiplex PCR assay. The multiplex PCR relied on a mix of 60 forward primers for TCR Vbeta segments and 13 reverse primers for TCR Jbeta segments. A multiplex PCR assay on genomic DNA amplified the CDR3 region of rearranged TCR beta genes. The amplified TCR beta libraries were sequenced on the Illumina HiSeq System as 87-base-pair reads. In the original analysis: A later analysis counted about 80 million unique TCR beta chains across the 666 repertoires, and approximately 11 million of these chains were shared by at least two donors. To remove PCR and sequencing errors, raw reads were error-corrected and collapsed into unique sequences using a nearest-neighbor algorithm that merged closely related sequences. CDR3 sequences were aligned to IMGT reference sequences to assign V, D and J gene segments. For a sequence to be retained, a match of at least six nucleotides to both a V gene segment and a J gene segment was required. A rearrangement was called productive if the CDR3 had no stop codons and remained in frame with V and J, and every other rearrangement was called non-productive. CDR3 was defined according to IMGT convention as the region running from the second conserved V-encoded cysteine to the conserved J-encoded phenylalanine. The earlier analysis of roughly 590 of the donors excluded any sequence lacking an unambiguous match to a single V gene segment. An earlier analysis of approximately 590 of the donors classified V segments as functional when productive rearrangements were above 56.7% and as segregating when the standard deviation between donors was above 5%. To diagnose cytomegalovirus status from the catalog of TCR beta chain sequences, a statistical classification framework was built. In a later analysis, TCR nucleotide sequences were compared against IMGT/GENE-DB human TR gene sequences so that V and J genes could be assigned. The TCRdist pipeline was used in a later analysis to assign CDR3 sequences and most-parsimonious VDJ recombination scenarios. In a later analysis, each TCR beta chain was defined by its CDR3 amino acid sequence together with its V-gene family, and reads without a unique V-gene family were excluded. As a way to deal with suspected cross-contamination and a sequencing artifact, a later analysis dropped hundreds of nucleotide sequences that were highly shared and had low generation probability. A later analysis calculated a clonal expansion index for each public chain from normalized within-repertoire ranks of inferred template counts. In a later analysis, generation probabilities were computed with a VDJ recombination model fitted to out-of-frame rearrangements, and the resulting probabilities were checked against IGoR. In a later analysis, TCR-TCR, TCR-HLA and TCR-CMV co-occurrence was scored with hypergeometric tests, and a repertoire-size bias correction was applied to TCR pairs. In a later analysis, false discovery rates were estimated by permuting HLA or CMV assignments 20 times. In a later analysis, co-occurring TCRs were grouped using DBSCAN, and TCRdist sequence similarity was added for clustering within HLA-allele-positive subsets. For co-occurrence clustering, repertoires with fewer than 30,000 or more than 120,000 public chains were excluded, along with five repertoires with anomalous nucleotide sharing. Sourced from immuneACCESS, this table was stored by TCRdb with only in-frame sequences that have V and J called. A share of the clones is absent; for the studies checked, an unresolved V gene accounts for under half, and the remainder has no known explanation. From that table come the V and J calls and clone size; the DNA was used to work out D and trimming. The sample yields 90,000 to 120,000 clones; roughly 80% were counted once. The ten largest clones take up 2% to 3% of the sample.

This clone has only a few counts. The target of this receptor is not known. Nothing much larger sits one base from this clone, and base qualities are not available. The germline V gene (reference sequence) yields LNHDA for CDR1 and SQIVND for CDR2. Trimming costs V 7 bases and J 2 bases, and their ends lie 17 bases apart. Counted from cysteine to phenylalanine, this CDR3 has 15 amino acids. The DNA shown is the 45-base CDR3, in frame from base 1. Specimen: PBMCs. The rearranged chain carries TRBV19 and TRBJ1-2, and TRBD1 may be the D gene, going by 6 matching bases. The clonotype was recovered from a man aged 30 to 45 in good health and CMV-seropositive. The bases are TGTGCCAGTACTGCTACCTTGGACAGCAACTATGGCTACACCTTC. This translates into CASTATLDSNYGYTF.